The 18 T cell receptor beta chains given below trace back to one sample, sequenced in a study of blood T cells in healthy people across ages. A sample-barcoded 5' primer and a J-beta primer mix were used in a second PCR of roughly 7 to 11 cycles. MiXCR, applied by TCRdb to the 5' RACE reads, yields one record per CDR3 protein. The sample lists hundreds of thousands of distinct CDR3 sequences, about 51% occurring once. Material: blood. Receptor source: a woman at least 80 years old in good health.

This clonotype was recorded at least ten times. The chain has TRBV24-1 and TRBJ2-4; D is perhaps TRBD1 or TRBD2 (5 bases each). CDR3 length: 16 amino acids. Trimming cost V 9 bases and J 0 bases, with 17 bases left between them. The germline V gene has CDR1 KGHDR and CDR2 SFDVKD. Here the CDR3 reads CATRTGAKLAKNIQYF. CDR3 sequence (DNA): TGTGCCACCCGAACCGGGGCGAAGCTAGCCAAAAACATTCAGTACTTC.

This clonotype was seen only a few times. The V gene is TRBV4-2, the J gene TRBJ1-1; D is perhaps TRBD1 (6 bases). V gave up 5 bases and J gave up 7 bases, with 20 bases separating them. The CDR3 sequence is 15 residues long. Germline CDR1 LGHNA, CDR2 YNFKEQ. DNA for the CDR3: TGTGCCAGCAGCTATTTAAAGGGGGGGGCCATTGAAGCTTTCTTT. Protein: CASSYLKGGAIEAFF.

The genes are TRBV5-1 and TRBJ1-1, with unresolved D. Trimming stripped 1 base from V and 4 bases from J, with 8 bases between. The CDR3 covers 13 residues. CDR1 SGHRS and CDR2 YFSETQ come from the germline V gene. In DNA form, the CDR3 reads TGCGCCAGCAGCTTGAGTAGACTCACTGAAGCTTTCTTT. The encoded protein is CASSLSRLTEAFF.

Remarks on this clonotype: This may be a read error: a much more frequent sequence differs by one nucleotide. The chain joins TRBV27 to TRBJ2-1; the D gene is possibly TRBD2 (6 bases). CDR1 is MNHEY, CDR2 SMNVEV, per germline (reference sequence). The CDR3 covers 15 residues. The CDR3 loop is CVSRSNGAGTNEQFF. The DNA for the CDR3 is TGTGTCAGCAGATCCAACGGGGCGGGGACCAATGAGCAGTTCTTC.

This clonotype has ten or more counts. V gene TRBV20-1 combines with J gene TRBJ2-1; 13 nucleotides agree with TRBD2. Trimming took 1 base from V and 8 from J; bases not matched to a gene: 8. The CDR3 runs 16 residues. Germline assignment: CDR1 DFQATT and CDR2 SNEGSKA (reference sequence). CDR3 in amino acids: CSARGPTSGRGDEQFF. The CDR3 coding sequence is TGCAGTGCTAGAGGTCCAACTAGCGGGAGGGGGGATGAGCAGTTCTTC.

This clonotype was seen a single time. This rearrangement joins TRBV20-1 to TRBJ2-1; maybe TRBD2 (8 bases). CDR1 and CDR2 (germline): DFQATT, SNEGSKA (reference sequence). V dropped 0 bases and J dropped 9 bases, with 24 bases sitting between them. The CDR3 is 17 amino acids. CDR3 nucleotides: TGCAGTGCTAGAGACTACCGATCGAGGGACAGCGGGGGTGAGCAGTTCTTC. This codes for CSARDYRSRDSGGEQFF.

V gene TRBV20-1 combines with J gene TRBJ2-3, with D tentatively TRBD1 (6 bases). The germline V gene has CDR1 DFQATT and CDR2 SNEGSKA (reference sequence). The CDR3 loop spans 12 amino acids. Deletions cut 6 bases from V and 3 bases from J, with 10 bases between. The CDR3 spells CSAEGGTDTQYF. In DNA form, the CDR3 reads TGCAGTGCCGAAGGGGGTACAGATACGCAGTATTTT.

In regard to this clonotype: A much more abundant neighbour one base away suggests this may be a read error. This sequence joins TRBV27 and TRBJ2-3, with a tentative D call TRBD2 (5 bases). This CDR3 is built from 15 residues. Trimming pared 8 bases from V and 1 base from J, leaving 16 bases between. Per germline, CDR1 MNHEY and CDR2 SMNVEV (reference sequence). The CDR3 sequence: CASGNHGAGTDTQYF. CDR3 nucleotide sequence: TGTGCCAGCGGAAACCACGGAGCGGGCACAGATACGCAGTATTTT.

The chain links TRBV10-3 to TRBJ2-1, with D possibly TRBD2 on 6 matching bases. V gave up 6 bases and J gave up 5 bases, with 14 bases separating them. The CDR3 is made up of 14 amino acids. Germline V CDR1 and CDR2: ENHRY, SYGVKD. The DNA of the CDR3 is TGTGCCATCAGCTTAGCGGTACCTAACAATGAGCAGTTCTTC. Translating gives CAISLAVPNNEQFF.

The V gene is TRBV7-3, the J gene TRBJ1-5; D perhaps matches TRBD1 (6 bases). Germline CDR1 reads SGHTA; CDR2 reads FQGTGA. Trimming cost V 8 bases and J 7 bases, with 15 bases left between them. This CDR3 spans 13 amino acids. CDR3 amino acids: CASAGAAGQPQHF. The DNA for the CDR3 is TGTGCCAGCGCGGGGGCGGCGGGCCAGCCCCAGCATTTT.

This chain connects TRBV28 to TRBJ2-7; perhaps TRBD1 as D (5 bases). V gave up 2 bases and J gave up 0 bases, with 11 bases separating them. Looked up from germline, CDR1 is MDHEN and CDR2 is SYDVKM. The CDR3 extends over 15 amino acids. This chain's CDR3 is CASSLPRAVSYEQYF. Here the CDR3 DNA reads TGTGCCAGCAGTTTACCCAGGGCCGTCTCCTACGAGCAGTACTTC.

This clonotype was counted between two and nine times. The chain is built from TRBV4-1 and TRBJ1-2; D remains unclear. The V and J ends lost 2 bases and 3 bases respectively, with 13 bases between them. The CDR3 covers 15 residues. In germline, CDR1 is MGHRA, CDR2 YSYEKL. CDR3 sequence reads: CASSQPAKRDYGYTF. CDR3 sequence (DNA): TGCGCCAGCAGCCAACCTGCAAAACGGGACTATGGCTACACCTTC.

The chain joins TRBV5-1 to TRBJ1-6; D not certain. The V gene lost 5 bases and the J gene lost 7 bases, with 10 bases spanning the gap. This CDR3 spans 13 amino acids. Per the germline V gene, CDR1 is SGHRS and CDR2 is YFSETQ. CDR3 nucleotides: TGCGCCAGCAGGGGTATGGACAATTCACCCCTCCACTTT. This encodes CASRGMDNSPLHF.

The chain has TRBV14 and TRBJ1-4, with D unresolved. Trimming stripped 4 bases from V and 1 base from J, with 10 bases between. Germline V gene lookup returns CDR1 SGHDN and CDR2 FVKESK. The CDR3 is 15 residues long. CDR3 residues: CASSPLAGTNEKLFF. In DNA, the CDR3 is TGTGCCAGCAGCCCACTCGCAGGAACTAATGAAAAACTGTTTTTT.

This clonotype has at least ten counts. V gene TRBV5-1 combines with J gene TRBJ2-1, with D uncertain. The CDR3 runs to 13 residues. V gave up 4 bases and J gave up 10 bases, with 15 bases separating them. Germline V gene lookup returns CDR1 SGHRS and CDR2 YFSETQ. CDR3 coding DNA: TGCGCCAGCAGCCCCCTAGGCTCTGGCGAGCAGTTCTTC. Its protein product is CASSPLGSGEQFF.

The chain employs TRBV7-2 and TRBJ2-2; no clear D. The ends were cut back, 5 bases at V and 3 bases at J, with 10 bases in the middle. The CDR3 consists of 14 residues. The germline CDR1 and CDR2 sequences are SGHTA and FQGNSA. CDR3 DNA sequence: TGTGCCAGCAGCATATATAGAGACACCGGGGAGCTGTTTTTT. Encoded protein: CASSIYRDTGELFF.

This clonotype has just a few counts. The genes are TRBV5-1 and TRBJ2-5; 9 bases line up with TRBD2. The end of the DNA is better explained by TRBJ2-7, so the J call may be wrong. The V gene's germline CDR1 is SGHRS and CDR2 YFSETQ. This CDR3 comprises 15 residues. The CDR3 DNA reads TGCGCCAGCAGCTTGGGACTAGCGGCAGCCGCCGAGCAGTACTTC. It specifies CASSLGLAAAAEQYF.

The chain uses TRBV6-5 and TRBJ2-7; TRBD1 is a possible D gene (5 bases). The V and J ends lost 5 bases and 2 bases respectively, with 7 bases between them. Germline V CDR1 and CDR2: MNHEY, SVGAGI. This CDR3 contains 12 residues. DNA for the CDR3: TGTGCCAGCAGTGACAGAACCTACGAGCAGTACTTC. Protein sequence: CASSDRTYEQYF.